What follows are 4 T cell receptor beta chains derived from one specimen sequenced in a study of CD8+ T cells in alopecia areata. Regarding treatment: oral pan-JAK inhibitor, 5-10 mg twice daily. RNA was isolated and reverse transcribed to cDNA, the sequencing template. Method: immunoSEQ multiplex PCR; TCRdb's copy keeps in-frame clones and lacks some. The profile shows approximately 200,000 clones, around 60% of them singletons. This material consisted of CD4+ T cells sorted from blood, taken at week 4, from a patient treated with tofacitinib. Receptor source: a human donor with alopecia areata.

This rearrangement joins TRBV9 to TRBJ1-2, with TRBD1 as a possible D gene (5 bases). Trimming stripped 4 bases from V and 7 bases from J, with 20 bases between. Per germline, CDR1 SGDLS and CDR2 YYNGEE. The CDR3 extends over 15 amino acids. CDR3 in DNA: TGTGCCAGCAGCCCAAATGCCCTGACAGTGGTTGGCTACACCTTC. Translated: CASSPNALTVVGYTF. The complete variable domain, with remaining parts taken from reference TRBV9 and TRBJ1-2, reads DSGVTQTPKHLITATGQRVTLRCSPRSGDLSVYWYQQSLDQGLQFLIQYYNGEERAKGNILERFSAQQFPDLHSELNLSSLELGDSALYFCASSPNALTVVGYTFGSGTRLTVV.

The table lists this clone with a few counts. The rearrangement joins TRBV5-4 to TRBJ1-6; D is possibly TRBD1 (6 bases). Germline V lookup: CDR1 SGHNT, CDR2 YYREEE (reference sequence). V lost 0 bases and J 6 bases, leaving 7 bases between the germline ends. CDR3 size: 14 residues. CDR3 sequence: CASSLGQVNSPLHF. CDR3 DNA sequence: TGTGCCAGCAGCTTGGGACAGGTTAATTCACCCCTCCACTTT.

This clone showed up just once. Germline is not matched at one junction end, which may reflect a read error. The V gene is TRBV7-2, the J gene TRBJ2-4; 9 nucleotides agree with TRBD1. The CDR3 has 14 amino acids. The germline gives CDR1 SGHTA, CDR2 FQGNSA. CDR3 coding DNA: TGTGCCTGCAGGGAGGGTAGGACAGGGGTCATTCAGTACTTC. This gives the protein CACREGRTGVIQYF.

This clone was seen a single time. This chain joins TRBV25-1 and TRBJ2-3; the D gene is possibly TRBD1 (5 bases). Germline values: CDR1 MGHDK, CDR2 SYGVNS. This CDR3 has 15 amino acids. Trimming left V 0 bases short and J 0 bases short, with 7 bases between. CDR3 sequence reads: CASSEYRASTDTQYF. The CDR3 region has the DNA TGTGCCAGCAGTGAATACAGGGCTAGCACAGATACGCAGTATTTT.